This T cell receptor (beta chain) was profiled in a study of blood T cell repertoires in COVID-19. This table comes from immunoSEQ multiplex PCR, and its TCRdb copy is limited to in-frame clones, with some not included. This sample has 290,000 or so clones, with more than 85% found just once. Germline V CDR1 and CDR2: SGHRS, YFSETQ. Germline trimming cut 1 base from V and 5 bases from J; bases unmatched to any gene: 5. This CDR3 contains 15 residues. The sample taken for sequencing was peripheral blood. This chain joins TRBV5-1 and TRBJ2-1; 8 bases map to TRBD2. The sequence came from a young woman with COVID-19, enrolled during active disease. For the CDR3, the DNA is TGCGCCAGCAGCTTGACGGGAGGGAGTAACAATGAGCAGTTCTTC. It encodes CASSLTGGSNNEQFF.